The T cell receptor beta chain described here comes from a study of radiotherapy plus CTLA-4 blockade in lung cancer. Germline-derived CDR1 and CDR2 are SNHLY and FYNNEI. V dropped 3 bases and J dropped 1 base, with 11 bases sitting between them. The CDR3 sequence is 15 residues long. Whole-study findings and limits: Reported findings show early blood T cell clone dynamics, with interferon-beta, best predicted response.

Assay used: immunoSEQ multiplex PCR; TCRdb lists only in-frame clones, some missing. The sample comprises tens of thousands of clones, around 86% of which are singletons, and 40% rests with the top ten. Comment on this clone: The antigen is undetermined. The same CDR3 arises from other DNA sequences in this sample as well.

This specimen consisted of peripheral blood, obtained from a patient treated with radiotherapy plus ipilimumab. This receptor was obtained from a human donor with non-small cell lung cancer that progressed on radiotherapy plus ipilimumab. The chain couples TRBV2 to TRBJ2-3, with D perhaps matching TRBD2 (7 bases). The CDR3 loop is CASSEGGRGTDTQYF. The CDR3 nucleotides are TGTGCCAGCAGTGAGGGGGGGCGGGGCACAGATACGCAGTATTTT.